The 29 T cell receptor beta chains below were found in one sample sequenced in a study of cytomegalovirus exposure and HLA in healthy donors. Researchers ran the PCR with 60 Vbeta and 13 Jbeta primers. The protocol was immunoSEQ multiplex PCR, while the TCRdb copy is restricted to in-frame clones and leaves out a portion. The sample gives approximately 120,000 clones, 80% to 90% of which show up once; 1.1% is in the top ten. The sample comprised PBMCs. These receptors originate from a woman aged 25 to 39 in good health and CMV-seronegative.

In its sample, this clone was seen once. CDR3 protein: CASSLGQAGVRGYTF. CDR3 in DNA: TGTGCCAGCAGCTTAGGTCAGGCAGGGGTGCGTGGCTACACCTTC. V is TRBV7-2 and J is TRBJ1-2; weak D call: TRBD1 (6 bases). Trimming removed 1 base at V and 7 bases at J, with 16 bases between. CDR3 length: 15 residues. Germline CDR1 and CDR2: SGHTA and FQGNSA.

The chain couples TRBV7-2 to TRBJ1-5; D is possibly TRBD1 (6 bases). The V gene's germline CDR1 is SGHTA and CDR2 FQGNSA. The length of the CDR3 is 16 residues. V lost 5 bases, J lost 0 bases, and 14 bases lay in between. CDR3 amino acids: CASSTGGTISNQPQHF. For the CDR3, the DNA is TGTGCCAGCAGCACGGGTGGGACAATTAGCAATCAGCCCCAGCATTTT. The full variable domain, with the rest looked up from reference TRBV7-2 and TRBJ1-5, is GAGVSQSPSNKVTEKGKDVELRCDPISGHTALYWYRQSLGQGLEFLIYFQGNSAPDKSGLPSDRFSAERTGGSVSTLTIQRTQQEDSAVYLCASSTGGTISNQPQHFGDGTRLSIL.

This clone was detected a few times. The gene calls are TRBV6-5 and TRBJ2-7; possibly TRBD1 for D (6 bases). Germline CDR1 and CDR2: MNHEY and SVGAGI. V lost 0 bases to trimming and J lost 5 bases, with 17 bases between them. This CDR3 contains 16 residues. CDR3 in amino acids: CASSYSHRTGSHEQYF. In DNA, the CDR3 is TGTGCCAGCAGTTACTCCCACCGCACAGGGTCCCACGAGCAGTACTTC.

The V call is TRBV5-8, the J call TRBJ1-3, with D perhaps matching TRBD1 (5 bases). The CDR3 consists of 14 residues. Germline lookup yields CDR1 SGHTS and CDR2 YDEGEE. With 3 bases removed from V and 4 bases from J, the gap between germline ends came to 11 bases. The chain's CDR3 is CASSYSRAGNTIYF. CDR3 sequence (DNA): TGTGCCAGCAGCTACTCCAGGGCGGGAAACACCATATATTTT.

V and J are TRBV5-6 and TRBJ2-1; 7 bases are shared with TRBD2. This CDR3 contains 14 residues. Germline CDR1 and CDR2: SGHDT and YYEEEE. With 1 base clipped from V and 7 bases from J, the junction kept 5 bases outside the gene matches. The CDR3 reads CASSLLAAANEQFF. The CDR3 coding sequence is TGTGCCAGCAGCTTGCTAGCGGCGGCGAATGAGCAGTTCTTC. The full variable domain, in which reference TRBV5-6 and TRBJ2-1 provide the parts outside the CDR3, is DAGVTQSPTHLIKTRGQQVTLRCSPKSGHDTVSWYQQALGQGPQFIFQYYEEEERQRGNFPDRFSGHQFPNYSSELNVNALLLGDSALYLCASSLLAAANEQFFGPGTRLTVL.

The gene calls are TRBV6-1 and TRBJ2-2; 10 positions match TRBD1. Trimming cost V 11 bases and J 4 bases; bases outside gene matches: 10. This CDR3 has 15 residues. Germline CDR1 is MNHNS and CDR2 is SASEGT. The CDR3 loop reads CAGKTGGWGTGELFF. CDR3 sequence (DNA): TGTGCCGGCAAGACAGGGGGCTGGGGCACCGGGGAGCTGTTTTTT.

This chain uses TRBV19 with TRBJ1-1; 7 positions match TRBD1. The germline gives CDR1 LNHDA, CDR2 SQIVND (reference sequence). J gave up 1 base and V 7 bases, and 3 bases lay outside the gene matches. CDR3 length: 13 amino acids. CDR3 coding DNA: TGTGCCAGTACACAGGGGTGGAACACTGAAGCTTTCTTT. The encoded protein is CASTQGWNTEAFF. Full variable domain (remainder filled in from reference TRBV19 and TRBJ1-1): DGGITQSPKYLFRKEGQNVTLSCEQNLNHDAMYWYRQDPGQGLRLIYYSQIVNDFQKGDIAEGYSVSREKKESFPLTVTSAQKNPTAFYLCASTQGWNTEAFFGQGTRLTVV.

This chain joins TRBV7-6 and TRBJ1-2; D possibly corresponds to TRBD1 (6 bases). The germline V gene encodes CDR1 SGHVS and CDR2 FNYEAQ. V was shortened by 5 bases and J by 1 base, with 11 bases between the two germline ends. The CDR3 is 14 residues long. CDR3 in amino acids: CASSRTDHNYGYTF. CDR3 nucleotide sequence: TGTGCCAGCAGCCGGACAGACCATAACTATGGCTACACCTTC.

The CDR3 loop reads CASSPSIYSNQPQHF. CDR3 sequence (DNA): TGTGCCAGCAGTCCCTCAATCTATAGCAATCAGCCCCAGCATTTT. The V and J genes are TRBV6-5 and TRBJ1-5; D gene ambiguous. Trimming shortened V by 5 bases and J by 0 bases, and 11 bases separated the two germline ends. The CDR3 spans 15 residues. CDR1 is MNHEY and CDR2 is SVGAGI in the germline V gene.

This chain connects TRBV10-3 to TRBJ2-5; 11 bases fit TRBD2. The J call could be wrong; TRBJ2-7 is a better fit for the DNA end. Germline loops: CDR1 ENHRY, CDR2 SYGVKD. The CDR3 consists of 14 residues. CDR3 region: CAIRGTSGHYEQYF. The CDR3 DNA is TGTGCCATCAGGGGGACTAGCGGCCACTACGAGCAGTACTTC.

This sequence joins TRBV11-1 and TRBJ2-1; D is undetermined. Germline lookup yields CDR1 SGHAT and CDR2 FQDESV (reference sequence). Trimming stripped 5 bases from V and 7 bases from J, with 12 bases between. This CDR3 has 13 amino acids. The CDR3 DNA reads TGTGCCAGCAGCCCCTGGGCTGCGAATGAGCAGTTCTTC. The encoded protein is CASSPWAANEQFF.

This rearrangement joins TRBV4-2 to TRBJ2-7; 8 nucleotides line up with TRBD2. The CDR3 has 16 residues. Germline CDR1 LGHNA, CDR2 YNFKEQ. Losses at the gene ends were 0 bases for V and 2 bases for J; bases not matched to a gene: 6. The CDR3 DNA reads as TGTGCCAGCAGCCAAGAGGGGGGAGCGGGAGCCTACGAGCAGTACTTC. It is translated as CASSQEGGAGAYEQYF.

The J gene is TRBJ1-3, the V gene TRBV12-5; 9 positions agree with TRBD1. Per the germline V gene, CDR1 is LGHNT and CDR2 is FRNRAP. V gave up 2 bases and J gave up 7 bases; unmatched junction bases: 6. There are 15 residues in the CDR3. The CDR3 DNA follows: TGTGCTAGTGGTTTGAGGAGTGGGACAGGGAACACCATATATTTT. Translation gives CASGLRSGTGNTIYF.

The chain is built from TRBV30 and TRBJ2-3; 13 nucleotides line up with TRBD2. After removal of 4 bases from V and 2 bases from J, the junction contained 3 bases not matched to a gene. Germline V gene lookup returns CDR1 GTSNPN and CDR2 SVGIG (reference sequence). The CDR3 extends over 15 amino acids. CDR3 in amino acids: CAWIGLAGATDTQYF. The CDR3 DNA reads as TGTGCCTGGATAGGACTAGCGGGGGCCACAGATACGCAGTATTTT.

The J gene is TRBJ2-1, the V gene TRBV4-3; tentatively, D is TRBD2 (6 bases). CDR1 is LGHNA and CDR2 is YSLEER in the germline V gene. This CDR3 region has 16 residues. V lost 1 base and J lost 0, with 10 bases in between. The CDR3 loop is CASSQGLVSSYNEQFF. Here the CDR3 DNA reads TGCGCCAGCAGCCAAGGACTAGTGAGCTCCTACAATGAGCAGTTCTTC.

The chain is built from TRBV11-2 and TRBJ1-4, with D unresolved. V dropped 1 base and J dropped 8 bases, with 14 bases sitting between them. Germline assignment: CDR1 SGHAT and CDR2 FQNNGV. The CDR3 totals 15 residues. CDR3 nucleotides: TGTGCCAGCAGCTTAGGTGGAGGTCGTGGAGAAAAACTGTTTTTT. Protein sequence: CASSLGGGRGEKLFF.

The CDR3 sequence is CASSDRGIVLAGGSYEQYF. The CDR3 DNA follows: TGTGCCAGCAGTGATAGGGGCATAGTCCTAGCGGGTGGTTCCTACGAGCAGTACTTC. The chain combines TRBV2 with TRBJ2-7, with 8 positions matching TRBD2. Germline-derived CDR1 and CDR2 are SNHLY and FYNNEI. The CDR3 is 19 amino acids. J gave up 1 base and V 3 bases, and 17 bases lay outside the gene matches.

This clone was counted between two and nine times. V is TRBV2 and J is TRBJ1-5; D gene uncertain. The CDR3 is 16 residues long. Per the germline V gene, CDR1 is SNHLY and CDR2 is FYNNEI. V lost 0 bases, J lost 9 bases, and 18 bases lay in between. CDR3 in amino acids: CASSEAPLQASWPQHF. CDR3 DNA sequence: TGTGCCAGCAGTGAAGCCCCCTTGCAGGCGTCTTGGCCCCAGCATTTT. Supplemented by reference TRBV2 and TRBJ1-5, the full variable domain reads EPEVTQTPSHQVTQMGQEVILRCVPISNHLYFYWYRQILGQKVEFLVSFYNNEISEKSEIFDDQFSVERPDGSNFTLKIRSTKLEDSAMYFCASSEAPLQASWPQHFGDGTRLSIL.

The chain joins TRBV5-6 to TRBJ2-7, with D perhaps matching TRBD2 (5 bases). V lost 4 bases and J lost 2, with 13 bases in between. CDR1 and CDR2 (germline): SGHDT, YYEEEE. This CDR3 contains 14 residues. CDR3 DNA: TGTGCCAGCAGCCCGGGGTACGGGACCTACGAGCAGTACTTC. Translating gives CASSPGYGTYEQYF.

V gene TRBV5-5 combines with J gene TRBJ2-2; 7 nucleotides match TRBD1. J was trimmed by 2 bases and V by 0 bases; bases with no gene match: 1. The germline V gene has CDR1 SGHKS and CDR2 YYEKEE (reference sequence). CDR3 length equals 15 residues. The CDR3 is CASSLGQGNTGELFF. CDR3 bases: TGTGCCAGCAGCTTGGGACAGGGAAACACCGGGGAGCTGTTTTTT.

This clone came up once. The V call is TRBV4-3, the J call TRBJ2-3, with TRBD2 matching over 10 bases. Germline lookup yields CDR1 LGHNA and CDR2 YSLEER. Trimming cost V 0 bases and J 7 bases; bases outside gene matches: 7. The CDR3 covers 16 residues. The CDR3 region is CASSQEGLAGANTQYF. The CDR3 nucleotides read TGCGCCAGCAGCCAAGAAGGTCTAGCGGGAGCAAATACGCAGTATTTT.

The rearrangement links TRBV19 to TRBJ2-1; 8 nucleotides agree with TRBD1. The J segment lost 8 bases and the V segment lost 7 bases, leaving 10 bases of the junction unmatched. The CDR3 is made up of 14 amino acids. Per germline, CDR1 LNHDA and CDR2 SQIVND (reference sequence). CDR3 loop: CASISQGAGDEQFF. CDR3 in DNA: TGTGCCAGTATTTCTCAGGGGGCTGGCGATGAGCAGTTCTTC.

This clone is a singleton in its sample. The rearrangement links TRBV6-5 to TRBJ2-5; TRBD1 matches at 8 bases. V was clipped by 2 bases and J by 5 bases; unmatched bases: 4. Looked up from germline, CDR1 is MNHEY and CDR2 is SVGAGI. This CDR3 contains 14 residues. CDR3 residues: CASSYMTGAETQYF. The DNA of the CDR3 is TGTGCCAGCAGTTACATGACAGGGGCGGAGACCCAGTACTTC.

Comments on this clone: At one end, the junction sequence differs from germline, possibly due to a read error. The rearrangement links TRBV7-7 to TRBJ2-1, with TRBD2 matching over 15 bases. CDR1 is SSHAT, CDR2 FNYEAQ, per germline (reference sequence). The CDR3 has 17 residues. CDR3 amino acids: CASSEGLAGGGGNEQFF. The CDR3 nucleotides read TGTGCTAGCAGCGAGGGACTAGCGGGAGGAGGGGGCAATGAGCAGTTCTTC. The whole variable domain, remainder taken from reference TRBV7-7 and TRBJ2-1, is GAGVSQSPRYKVTKRGQDVTLRCDPISSHATLYWYQQALGQGPEFLTYFNYEAQPDKSGLPSDRFSAERPEGSISTLTIQRTEQRDSAMYRCASSEGLAGGGGNEQFFGPGTRLTVL.

The V call is TRBV5-6, the J call TRBJ2-1; 7 positions match TRBD1. Germline loops: CDR1 SGHDT, CDR2 YYEEEE. The CDR3 runs to 14 residues. The J segment lost 4 bases and the V segment lost 4 bases, leaving 5 bases of the junction unmatched. This chain's CDR3 is CASSEGARYNEQFF. The CDR3 bases are TGTGCCAGCAGCGAGGGGGCCCGGTACAATGAGCAGTTCTTC.

V and J are TRBV18 and TRBJ2-1, with 8 bases identical to TRBD2. This CDR3 is built from 16 residues. The V segment lost 0 bases and the J segment 1 base; nucleotides outside the gene matches: 2. CDR1 KGHSH and CDR2 LQKENI come from the germline V gene. CDR3 DNA: TGTGCCAGCTCACCACCTAGCGGGACTTCCTACAATGAGCAGTTCTTC. It encodes CASSPPSGTSYNEQFF.

This clone was seen a single time. This chain uses TRBV6-1 with TRBJ2-1; D is ambiguous. The CDR3 runs 12 residues. V was shortened by 4 bases and J by 7 bases, with 8 bases between the two germline ends. CDR1 and CDR2 (germline): MNHNS, SASEGT. The CDR3 region is CASSGLVNEQFF. In nucleotides, the CDR3 is TGTGCCAGCAGTGGGCTAGTGAATGAGCAGTTCTTC.

A remark on this clone: One end of the junction varies from germline; a read error may be responsible. V and J are TRBV7-9 and TRBJ2-5; possible D gene TRBD1, 5 bases. The CDR3 consists of 15 residues. The germline V gene has CDR1 SEHNR and CDR2 FQNEAQ (reference sequence). The chain's CDR3 is CSSSLVISGAETQYF. CDR3 DNA sequence: TGTTCCAGCAGCCTCGTGATTTCTGGGGCAGAGACCCAGTACTTC.

The V gene is TRBV7-6, the J gene TRBJ1-1, with 10 bases aligning to TRBD1. Germline assignment: CDR1 SGHVS and CDR2 FNYEAQ. V shed 4 bases, J shed 7 bases, and the junction held 6 bases outside the gene matches. The CDR3 runs to 14 residues. This CDR3 is CASSSDRGLVEAFF. The CDR3 coding sequence is TGTGCCAGCAGCTCAGACAGGGGGCTAGTTGAAGCTTTCTTT.